The clone carrying this T cell receptor (beta chain) was picked up one time. This entry is derived from a study of blood T cell repertoires in COVID-19. Study-wide context: COVID-19 samples collected from the United States, Italy and Spain covered acute and convalescent phases. In each case, the material was cDNA or gDNA derived from T cells, B-cell-depleted T cells, or PBMCs.

V gave up 2 bases and J gave up 0 bases, with 10 bases separating them. This CDR3 comprises 16 residues. The germline V gene has CDR1 MDHEN and CDR2 SYDVKM. Data came from immunoSEQ multiplex PCR; TCRdb stores just in-frame clones and leaves some out. This sample has some 250,000 clones, with about 86% found just once. This TCR was sampled from an elderly woman with acute or convalescent COVID-19. This chain links TRBV28 with TRBJ2-2; perhaps TRBD2 as D (5 bases). The sample comprised peripheral blood. CDR3 bases: TGTGCCAGCAGTTTACTAGCCAGGACGAACACCGGGGAGCTGTTTTTT. This gives the protein CASSLLARTNTGELFF. Based on the CDR3 plus reference TRBV28 and TRBJ2-2, the full variable domain is DVKVTQSSRYLVKRTGEKVFLECVQDMDHENMFWYRQDPGLGLRLIYFSYDVKMKEKGDIPEGYSVSREKKERFSLILESASTNQTSMYLCASSLLARTNTGELFFGEGSRLTVL.